This T cell receptor (beta chain) was captured by sequencing in a study of blood T cells in healthy people across ages. The junction had 11 bases not matched to a gene; V was cut back by 5 bases and J by 7 bases. The CDR3 is 15 amino acids. Germline CDR1 reads SGHTA; CDR2 reads FQGNSA. Alongside a J-beta primer mix, a sample-barcoded 5' primer served in a second PCR lasting about 6 to 11 cycles. TCRdb re-analysed the 5' RACE reads in MiXCR, keeping a single row per CDR3 protein. The sample includes around 1,600,000 distinct CDR3 sequences, about 45% of them seen just once. The material sequenced was blood. The clonotype originates from a woman aged 18-35 years in good health. The rearrangement uses TRBV7-2 and TRBJ2-3, with 8 bases fitting TRBD2. Here the CDR3 DNA reads TGTGCCAGCAGCAGCGCCGGGAGCGGGAGTTATACGCAGTATTTT. Its translation is CASSSAGSGSYTQYF.